This TCR beta chain was profiled in a study of T cells in Graves' hyperthyroidism and ophthalmopathy (dated by TCRdb to between 2018 and 2021). For the wider study: TCR V-J signatures able to tell the groups apart were searched for in a discovery cohort of 90 to 100 patients, of whom fewer than 45 had Graves' ophthalmopathy and around 58 had stable Graves' hyperthyroidism. TCR Vbeta CDR3 sequencing of 120 to 150 peripheral blood samples (roughly 43 ophthalmopathy, under 80 hyperthyroidism and about 17 progressor patients) is reported in the paper. Following sampling, methimazole starting at 30 mg daily was given to hyperthyroidism patients, and high-dose intravenous methylprednisolone was given to ophthalmopathy patients. The roughly 94 discovery patients were randomly divided into training and test sets at a 7:3 ratio. Thyroid tissue and blood T-cell repertoires from about six Graves' hyperthyroidism patients were also compared in the study. Prospective prediction of ophthalmopathy was tested in an independent validation cohort consisting of about 19 hyperthyroidism patients and over 15 patients who later progressed to ophthalmopathy.

Exclusion was applied to patients with uncontrolled infections, other autoimmune diseases, pregnancy or lactation. Diagnoses relied on clinical symptoms, serum thyroxine and TRAb, thyroid ultrasound and orbital computed tomography. Total RNA was extracted using Trizol reagent, and RNA quality was assessed on an Agilent 2100 Bioanalyzer. This clonotype was counted ten times or more. This clone's antigen is unknown. Base-call qualities are not available, and no considerably larger clone is one nucleotide away. Paper-wide results and their limitations: Ophthalmopathy was separated from stable hyperthyroidism by a 13 V-J signature model, with 87.88% sensitivity and about 81% specificity obtained in cross-validation and 80%/75% obtained in testing. Sample size was not statistically predetermined, and investigators were not blinded to group allocation. In validation, the model predicted progression to ophthalmopathy with 55% to 71% sensitivity and around 72% specificity, a median of about 6.7 months before onset. Most expanded thyroid clonotypes (frequency above 0.001) were also found in blood, which suggests that blood repertoires may mirror thyroid immune responses.

Amplification of TCR beta CDR3 regions was carried out from RNA transcripts. A first-round RT-PCR of the TCR CDR3 used the HTBI primer set with the Qiagen OneStep RT-PCR kit. A second multiplex PCR round built the libraries, followed by size selection and purification. Sequencing of the libraries was done on an Illumina HiSeq2000 using paired-end 100 bp reads. Per the original workflow: SOAPnuke was used to process the raw data, throwing out any read that contained adapters or uncalled bases, had a mean Phred below 15, or lacked an exact constant-primer or identifier match. High-quality paired reads were merged using COPE v1.2.5, and each unique nucleotide sequence was defined as a clonotype. Clonotypes were aligned to IMGT TRBV, TRBD and TRBJ reference segments using MiTCR v1.1. The analysis was restricted to V-J combinations with a frequency above 0.0001, which together covered 98% to 99.2% of the repertoires. A TCS score was defined as the ratio between F50 (clonal expansion) and ExV (chaos), using BLOSUM62-based TCRdist between CDR3 peptides within each V-J. Welch's t-statistics and random forest reduced around 520 V-J features to 13, which were used in a naive Bayes classifier (R e1071). Thyroid-blood repertoire similarity was quantified with the Morisita-Horn index. TCRdb trimmed public reads at Q25 via fastp, called clones via MiXCR and kept in-frame beta chains. Each record represents a unique CDR3 protein, reported with the most common genes and DNA among its rows. The V and J calls, along with clone size, are taken from TCRdb and not from the paper's own processing. In this sample the table shows hundreds of thousands of distinct CDR3 sequences, 45% of which occur a single time. The biggest ten clones account for 6.5% to 9% of the sample.

V and J are truncated by 2 bases and 4 bases respectively, leaving an intervening sequence of 11 bases. The germline V gene encodes CDR1 WNHNN and CDR2 SYGVQD (reference sequence). Its CDR3 holds 15 amino acids, cysteine through phenylalanine. The CDR3 DNA has 45 bases and is translated from base 1. The chain employs TRBV10-1 and TRBJ2-2; tentative D gene TRBD1, with 7 bases matching. This TCR came from an adult man with Graves' disease, either hyperthyroidism or ophthalmopathy (not recorded which). The sequencing sample was made of peripheral blood or thyroid tissue (not recorded which). The DNA is as follows: TGCGCCAGCAGTGAGAACAGGGGAGGCACCGGGGAGCTGTTTTTT. It translates to CASSENRGGTGELFF.